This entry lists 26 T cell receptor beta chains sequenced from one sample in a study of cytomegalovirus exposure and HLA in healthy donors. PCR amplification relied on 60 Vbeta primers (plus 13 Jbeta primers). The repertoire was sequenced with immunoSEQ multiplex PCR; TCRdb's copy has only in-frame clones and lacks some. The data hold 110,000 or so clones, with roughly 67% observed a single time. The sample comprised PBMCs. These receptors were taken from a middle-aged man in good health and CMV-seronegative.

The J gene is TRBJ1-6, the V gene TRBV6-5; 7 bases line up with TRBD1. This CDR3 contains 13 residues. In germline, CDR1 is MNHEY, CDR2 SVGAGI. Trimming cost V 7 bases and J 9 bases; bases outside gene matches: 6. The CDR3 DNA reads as TGTGCCAGCAAGACAGGGTCAGGTTCACCCCTCCACTTT. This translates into CASKTGSGSPLHF.

The CDR3 protein is CASSQGGNLYGYTF. CDR3 nucleotides: TGTGCCAGCAGCCAGGGAGGGAACCTCTATGGCTACACCTTC. The chain uses TRBV9 and TRBJ1-2; D is perhaps TRBD1 (5 bases). Germline V gene sequence: CDR1 SGDLS, CDR2 YYNGEE. This CDR3 is 14 amino acids long. V lost 4 bases and J lost 4, with 14 bases in between.

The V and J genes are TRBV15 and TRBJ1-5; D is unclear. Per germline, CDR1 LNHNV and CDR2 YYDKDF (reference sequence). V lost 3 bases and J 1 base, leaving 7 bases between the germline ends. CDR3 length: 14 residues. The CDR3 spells CATSRTWSNQPQHF. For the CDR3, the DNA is TGTGCCACCAGCAGGACATGGAGCAATCAGCCCCAGCATTTT.

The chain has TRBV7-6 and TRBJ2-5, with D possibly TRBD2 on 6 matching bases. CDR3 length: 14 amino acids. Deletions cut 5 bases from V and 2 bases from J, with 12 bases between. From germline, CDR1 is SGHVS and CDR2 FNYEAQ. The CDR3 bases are TGTGCCAGCAGCGCGGGACTTTTACAAGAGACCCAGTACTTC. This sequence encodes CASSAGLLQETQYF.

DNA of the CDR3: TGTGCCAGCAGTTACGGGACAGGGTACTCACCCCTCCACTTT. It codes for CASSYGTGYSPLHF. The rearrangement links TRBV6-5 to TRBJ1-6, with 9 positions matching TRBD1. This CDR3 is built from 14 residues. Germline values: CDR1 MNHEY, CDR2 SVGAGI. V shed 2 bases and J 10 bases; nucleotides not matched to a gene: 3.

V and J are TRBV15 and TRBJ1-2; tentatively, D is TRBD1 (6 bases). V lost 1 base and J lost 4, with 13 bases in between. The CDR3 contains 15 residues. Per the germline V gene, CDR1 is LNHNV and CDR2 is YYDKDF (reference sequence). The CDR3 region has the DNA TGTGCCACCAGCAGAGTTAGGACAGTCCCCTATGGCTACACCTTC. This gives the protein CATSRVRTVPYGYTF.

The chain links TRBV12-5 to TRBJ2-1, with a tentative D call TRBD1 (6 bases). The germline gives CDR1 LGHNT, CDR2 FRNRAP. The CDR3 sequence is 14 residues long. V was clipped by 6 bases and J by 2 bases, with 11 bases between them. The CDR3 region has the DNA TGTGCTAGTGGCTACAGGGCCACCTACAATGAGCAGTTCTTC. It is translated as CASGYRATYNEQFF.

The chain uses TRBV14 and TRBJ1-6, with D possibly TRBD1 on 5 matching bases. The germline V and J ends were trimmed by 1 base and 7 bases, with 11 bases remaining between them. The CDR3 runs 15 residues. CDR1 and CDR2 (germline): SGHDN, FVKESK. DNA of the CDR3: TGTGCCAGCAGCCAAGTGGGGGGACCCAATTCACCCCTCCACTTT. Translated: CASSQVGGPNSPLHF.

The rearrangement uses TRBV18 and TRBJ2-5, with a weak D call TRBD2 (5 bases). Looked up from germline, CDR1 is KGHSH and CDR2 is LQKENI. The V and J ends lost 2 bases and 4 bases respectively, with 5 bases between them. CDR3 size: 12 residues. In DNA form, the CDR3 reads TGTGCCAGCTCACCAGGGAGAGAGACCCAGTACTTC. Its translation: CASSPGRETQYF.

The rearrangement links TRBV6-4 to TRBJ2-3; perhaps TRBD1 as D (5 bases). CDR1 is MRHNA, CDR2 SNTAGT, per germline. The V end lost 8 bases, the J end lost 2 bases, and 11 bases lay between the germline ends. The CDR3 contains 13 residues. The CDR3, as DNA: TGTGCCAGCGGGGCAGGCCACACAGATACGCAGTATTTT. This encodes CASGAGHTDTQYF.

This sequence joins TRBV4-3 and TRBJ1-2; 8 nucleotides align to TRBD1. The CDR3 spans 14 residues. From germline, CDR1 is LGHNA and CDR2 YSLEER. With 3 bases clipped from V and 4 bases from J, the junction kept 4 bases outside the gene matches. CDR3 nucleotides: TGCGCCAGCAGCCAGACAGGGGTTGGCTATGGCTACACCTTC. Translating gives CASSQTGVGYGYTF.

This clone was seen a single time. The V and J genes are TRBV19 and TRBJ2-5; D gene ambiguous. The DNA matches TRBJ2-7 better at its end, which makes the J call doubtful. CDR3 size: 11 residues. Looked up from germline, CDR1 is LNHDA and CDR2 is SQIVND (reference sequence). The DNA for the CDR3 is TGTGCCAGCAGCGACCGATACGAGCAGTACTTC. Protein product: CASSDRYEQYF.

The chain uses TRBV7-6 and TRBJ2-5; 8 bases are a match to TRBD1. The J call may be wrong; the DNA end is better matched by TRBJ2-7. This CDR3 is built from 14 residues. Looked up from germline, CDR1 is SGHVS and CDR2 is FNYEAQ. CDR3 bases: TGTGCCAGCAGCTCTGGGACAGGCTCCTACGAGCAGTACTTC. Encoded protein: CASSSGTGSYEQYF.

The DNA for the CDR3 is TGTGCCAGCAGCCCCGACAGGGTGGGAGGTGAAAAACTGTTTTTT. It translates to CASSPDRVGGEKLFF. The rearrangement uses TRBV7-9 and TRBJ1-4, with TRBD1 matching over 7 bases. The CDR3 extends over 15 amino acids. V was pared by 5 bases and J by 7 bases, with 10 bases of the junction left unmatched. The germline V gene encodes CDR1 SEHNR and CDR2 FQNEAQ (reference sequence).

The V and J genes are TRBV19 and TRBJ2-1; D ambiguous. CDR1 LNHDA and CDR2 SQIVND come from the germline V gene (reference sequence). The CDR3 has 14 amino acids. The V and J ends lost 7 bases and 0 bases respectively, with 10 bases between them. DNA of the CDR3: TGTGCCAGTAAGCGAGGCAGCTCCTACAATGAGCAGTTCTTC. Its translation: CASKRGSSYNEQFF.

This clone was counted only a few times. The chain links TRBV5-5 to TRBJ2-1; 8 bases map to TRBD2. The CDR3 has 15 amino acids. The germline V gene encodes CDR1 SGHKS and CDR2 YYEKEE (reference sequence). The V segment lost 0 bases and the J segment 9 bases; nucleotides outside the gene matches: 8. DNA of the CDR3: TGTGCCAGCAGCTTGGCACTAGCGGCCTCGGGTGAGCAGTTCTTC. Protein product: CASSLALAASGEQFF.

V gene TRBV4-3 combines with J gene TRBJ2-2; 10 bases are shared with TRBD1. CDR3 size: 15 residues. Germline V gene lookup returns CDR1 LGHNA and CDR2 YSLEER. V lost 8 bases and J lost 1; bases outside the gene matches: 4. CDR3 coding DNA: TGCGCCAGCCGAAGGGACAGGGGGAACACCGGGGAGCTGTTTTTT. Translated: CASRRDRGNTGELFF.

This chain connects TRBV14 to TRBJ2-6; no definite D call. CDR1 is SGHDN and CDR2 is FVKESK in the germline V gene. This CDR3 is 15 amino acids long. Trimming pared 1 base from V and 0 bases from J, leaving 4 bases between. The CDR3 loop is CASSQAVSGANVLTF. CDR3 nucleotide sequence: TGTGCCAGCAGCCAAGCGGTCTCTGGGGCCAACGTCCTGACTTTC.

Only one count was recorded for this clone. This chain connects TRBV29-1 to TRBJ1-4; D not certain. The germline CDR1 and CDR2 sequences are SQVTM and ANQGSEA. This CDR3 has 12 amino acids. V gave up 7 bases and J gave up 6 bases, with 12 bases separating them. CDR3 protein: CSGLGDYEKLFF. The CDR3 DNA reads TGCAGCGGCCTAGGTGATTATGAAAAACTGTTTTTT.

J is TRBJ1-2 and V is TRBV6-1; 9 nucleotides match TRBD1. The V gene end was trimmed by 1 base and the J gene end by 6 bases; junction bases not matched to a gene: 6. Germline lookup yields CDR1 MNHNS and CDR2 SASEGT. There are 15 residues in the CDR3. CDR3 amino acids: CASSEGPWDRDGYTF. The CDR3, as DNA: TGTGCCAGCAGTGAAGGTCCTTGGGACAGGGATGGCTACACCTTC.

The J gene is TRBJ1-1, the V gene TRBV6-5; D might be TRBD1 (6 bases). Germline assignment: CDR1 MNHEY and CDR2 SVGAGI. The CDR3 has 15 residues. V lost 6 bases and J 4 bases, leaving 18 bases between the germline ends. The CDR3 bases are TGTGCCAGCAGCCGTTTTCCTCTCAGGGGCACTGAAGCTTTCTTT. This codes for CASSRFPLRGTEAFF.

CDR3 in amino acids: CASSAQGWYEQYF. The DNA of the CDR3 is TGTGCCAGTAGCGCCCAGGGTTGGTACGAGCAGTACTTC. V is TRBV19 and J is TRBJ2-7, with a tentative D call TRBD1 (5 bases). The CDR3 loop spans 13 amino acids. Germline CDR1 and CDR2: LNHDA and SQIVND (reference sequence). V was shortened by 6 bases and J by 4 bases, with 13 bases between the two germline ends.

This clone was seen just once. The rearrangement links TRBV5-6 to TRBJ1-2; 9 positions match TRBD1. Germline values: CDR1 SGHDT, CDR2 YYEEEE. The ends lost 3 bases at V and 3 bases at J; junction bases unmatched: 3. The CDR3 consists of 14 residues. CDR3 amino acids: CASSSGQGYYGYTF. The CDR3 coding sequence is TGTGCCAGCAGCTCGGGACAGGGCTACTATGGCTACACCTTC.

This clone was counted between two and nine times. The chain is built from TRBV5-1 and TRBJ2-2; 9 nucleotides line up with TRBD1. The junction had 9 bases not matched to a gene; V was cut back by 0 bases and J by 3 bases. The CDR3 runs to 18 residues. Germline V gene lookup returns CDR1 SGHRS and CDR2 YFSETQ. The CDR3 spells CASSLGPGQGSDTGELFF. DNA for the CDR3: TGCGCCAGCAGCTTGGGGCCGGGACAGGGTTCGGACACCGGGGAGCTGTTTTTT.

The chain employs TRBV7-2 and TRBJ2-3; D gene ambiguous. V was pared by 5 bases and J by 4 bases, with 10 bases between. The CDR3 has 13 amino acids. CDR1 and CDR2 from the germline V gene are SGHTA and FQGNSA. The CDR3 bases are TGTGCCAGCAGCCCCCAGATGGCAGATACGCAGTATTTT. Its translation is CASSPQMADTQYF. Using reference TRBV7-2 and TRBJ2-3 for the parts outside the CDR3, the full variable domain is GAGVSQSPSNKVTEKGKDVELRCDPISGHTALYWYRQSLGQGLEFLIYFQGNSAPDKSGLPSDRFSAERTGGSVSTLTIQRTQQEDSAVYLCASSPQMADTQYFGPGTRLTVL.

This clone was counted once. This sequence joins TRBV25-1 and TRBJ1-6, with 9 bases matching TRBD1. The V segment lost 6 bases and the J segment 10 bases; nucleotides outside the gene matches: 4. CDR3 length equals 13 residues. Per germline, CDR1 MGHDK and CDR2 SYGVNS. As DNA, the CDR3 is TGTGCCAGCAGAGGGACAGGGCGATCACCCCTCCACTTT. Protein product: CASRGTGRSPLHF.